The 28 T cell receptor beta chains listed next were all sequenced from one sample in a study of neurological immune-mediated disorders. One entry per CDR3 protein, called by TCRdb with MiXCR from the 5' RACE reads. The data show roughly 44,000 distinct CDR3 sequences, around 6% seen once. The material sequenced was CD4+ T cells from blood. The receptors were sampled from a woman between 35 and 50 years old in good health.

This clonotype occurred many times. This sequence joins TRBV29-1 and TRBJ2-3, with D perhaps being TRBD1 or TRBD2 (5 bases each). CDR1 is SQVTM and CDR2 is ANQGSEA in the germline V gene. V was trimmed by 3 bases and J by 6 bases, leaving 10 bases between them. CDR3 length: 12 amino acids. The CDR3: CSVDIGADTQYF. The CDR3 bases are TGCAGCGTTGATATCGGGGCGGATACGCAGTATTTT.

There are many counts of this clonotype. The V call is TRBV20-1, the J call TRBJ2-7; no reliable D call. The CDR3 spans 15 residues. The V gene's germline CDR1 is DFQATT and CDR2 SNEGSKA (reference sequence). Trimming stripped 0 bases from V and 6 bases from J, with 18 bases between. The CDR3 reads CSARDLGLDRAEQYF. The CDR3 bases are TGCAGTGCTAGAGATCTAGGGCTAGATCGGGCCGAGCAGTACTTC.

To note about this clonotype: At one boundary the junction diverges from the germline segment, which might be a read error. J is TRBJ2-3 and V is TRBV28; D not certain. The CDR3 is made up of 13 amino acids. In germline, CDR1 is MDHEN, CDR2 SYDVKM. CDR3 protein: CASSSPRRDTQYF. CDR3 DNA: TGTGCCAGCAGCTCCCCAAGGCGCGATACTCAGTATTTT.

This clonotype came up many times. The CDR3 DNA reads as TGTGCCAGCAGCGAGACTAGAATCTCCTACGAGCAGTACTTC. Translated, it gives CASSETRISYEQYF. The chain is built from TRBV7-2 and TRBJ2-7, with a tentative D call TRBD2 (6 bases). The CDR3 is made up of 14 amino acids. The V and J ends lost 5 bases and 0 bases respectively, with 11 bases between them. Looked up from germline, CDR1 is SGHTA and CDR2 is FQGNSA.

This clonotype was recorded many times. As DNA, the CDR3 is TGTGCCAGCAGTCCCCTGACAGGGTTGGGGTACGAGCAGTACTTC. The encoded protein is CASSPLTGLGYEQYF. V usage is TRBV27 and J usage is TRBJ2-7; 7 bases are a match to TRBD1. The CDR3 covers 15 residues. Germline loops: CDR1 MNHEY, CDR2 SMNVEV (reference sequence). Trimming removed 5 bases from V and 4 bases from J; junction bases left unmatched: 11.

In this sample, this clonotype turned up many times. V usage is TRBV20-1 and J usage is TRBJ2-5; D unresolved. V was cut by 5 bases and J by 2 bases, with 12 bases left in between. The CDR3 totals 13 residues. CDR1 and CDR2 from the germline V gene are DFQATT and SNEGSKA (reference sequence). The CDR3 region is CSASQAVQETQYF. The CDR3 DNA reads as TGCAGTGCTTCCCAGGCAGTACAAGAGACCCAGTACTTC.

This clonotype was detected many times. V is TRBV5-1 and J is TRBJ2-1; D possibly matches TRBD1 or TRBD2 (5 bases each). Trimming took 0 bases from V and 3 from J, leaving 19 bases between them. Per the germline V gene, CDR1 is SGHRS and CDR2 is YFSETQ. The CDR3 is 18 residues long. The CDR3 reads CASSLAGLTLRGYNEQFF. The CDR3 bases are TGCGCCAGCAGCTTGGCCGGGCTGACATTGAGGGGCTACAATGAGCAGTTCTTC.

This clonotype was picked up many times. This CDR3 is CSARVSRNTEAFF. The CDR3, as DNA: TGCAGTGCTAGGGTCAGCAGGAACACTGAAGCTTTCTTT. J is TRBJ1-1 and V is TRBV20-1; D remains ambiguous. With 3 bases removed from V and 1 base from J, the gap between germline ends came to 9 bases. Germline assignment: CDR1 DFQATT and CDR2 SNEGSKA (reference sequence). This CDR3 has 13 residues.

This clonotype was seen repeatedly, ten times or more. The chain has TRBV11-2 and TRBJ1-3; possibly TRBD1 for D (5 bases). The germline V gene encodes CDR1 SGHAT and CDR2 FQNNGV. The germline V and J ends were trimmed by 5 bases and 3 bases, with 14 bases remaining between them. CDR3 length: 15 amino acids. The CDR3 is CASSLNQGIGNTIYF. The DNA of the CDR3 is TGTGCCAGCAGCCTAAATCAGGGAATTGGAAACACCATATATTTT.

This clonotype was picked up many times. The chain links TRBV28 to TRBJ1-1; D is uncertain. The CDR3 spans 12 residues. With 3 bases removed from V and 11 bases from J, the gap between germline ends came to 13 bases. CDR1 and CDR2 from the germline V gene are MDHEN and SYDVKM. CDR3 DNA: TGTGCCAGCAGTTTGGGAGGGTATTCGGCTTTCTTT. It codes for CASSLGGYSAFF.

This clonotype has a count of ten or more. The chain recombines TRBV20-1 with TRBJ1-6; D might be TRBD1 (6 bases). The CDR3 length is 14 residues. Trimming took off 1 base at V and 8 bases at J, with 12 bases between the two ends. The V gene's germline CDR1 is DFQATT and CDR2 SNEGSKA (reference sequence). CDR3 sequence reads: CSARARGSDSPLHF. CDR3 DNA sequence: TGCAGTGCTAGAGCGAGGGGGTCGGATTCACCCCTCCACTTT.

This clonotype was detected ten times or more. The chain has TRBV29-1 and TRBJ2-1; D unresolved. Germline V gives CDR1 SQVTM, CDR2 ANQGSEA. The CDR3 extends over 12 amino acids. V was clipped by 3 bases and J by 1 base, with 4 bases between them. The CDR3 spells CSVEPSYNEQFF. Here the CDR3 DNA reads TGCAGCGTTGAGCCTTCCTACAATGAGCAGTTCTTC.

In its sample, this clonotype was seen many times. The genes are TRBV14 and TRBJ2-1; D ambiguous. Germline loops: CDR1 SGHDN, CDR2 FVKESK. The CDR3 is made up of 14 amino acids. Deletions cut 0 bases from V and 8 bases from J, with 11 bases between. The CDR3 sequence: CASSQDLASDEQFF. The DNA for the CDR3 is TGTGCCAGCAGCCAAGACTTAGCCAGCGATGAGCAGTTCTTC.

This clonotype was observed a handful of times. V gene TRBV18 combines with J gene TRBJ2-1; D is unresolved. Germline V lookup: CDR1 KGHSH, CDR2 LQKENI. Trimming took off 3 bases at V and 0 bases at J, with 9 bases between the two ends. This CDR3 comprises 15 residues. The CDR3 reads CASSPNPRSYNEQFF. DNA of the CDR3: TGTGCCAGCTCACCGAACCCCCGCTCCTACAATGAGCAGTTCTTC.

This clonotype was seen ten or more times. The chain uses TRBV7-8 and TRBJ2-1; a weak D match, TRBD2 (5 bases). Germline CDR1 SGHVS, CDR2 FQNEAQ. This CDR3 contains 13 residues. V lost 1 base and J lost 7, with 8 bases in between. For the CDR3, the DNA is TGTGCCAGCAGCTTAGGCGGGCCTAATGAGCAGTTCTTC. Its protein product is CASSLGGPNEQFF.

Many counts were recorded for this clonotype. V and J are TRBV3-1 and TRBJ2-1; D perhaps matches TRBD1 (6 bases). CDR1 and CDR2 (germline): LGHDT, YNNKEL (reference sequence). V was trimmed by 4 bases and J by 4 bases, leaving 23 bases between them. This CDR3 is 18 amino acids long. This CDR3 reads CASSPSPTGLAVYNEQFF. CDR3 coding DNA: TGTGCCAGCAGCCCAAGTCCCACAGGGCTGGCTGTTTACAATGAGCAGTTCTTC.

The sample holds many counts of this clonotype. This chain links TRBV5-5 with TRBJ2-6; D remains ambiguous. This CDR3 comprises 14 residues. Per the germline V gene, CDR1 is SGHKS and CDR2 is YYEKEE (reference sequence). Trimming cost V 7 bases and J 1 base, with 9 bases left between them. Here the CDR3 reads CASGRGSGANVLTF. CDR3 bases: TGTGCCAGCGGCCGCGGTTCTGGGGCCAACGTCCTGACTTTC.

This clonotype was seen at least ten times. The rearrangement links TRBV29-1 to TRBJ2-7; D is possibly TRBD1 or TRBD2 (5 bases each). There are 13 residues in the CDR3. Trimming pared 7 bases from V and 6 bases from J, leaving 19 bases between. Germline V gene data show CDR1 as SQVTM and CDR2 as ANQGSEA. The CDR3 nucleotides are TGCAGCGGGGGGATGGGCAGTTTCGGCGAGCAGTACTTC. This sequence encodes CSGGMGSFGEQYF.

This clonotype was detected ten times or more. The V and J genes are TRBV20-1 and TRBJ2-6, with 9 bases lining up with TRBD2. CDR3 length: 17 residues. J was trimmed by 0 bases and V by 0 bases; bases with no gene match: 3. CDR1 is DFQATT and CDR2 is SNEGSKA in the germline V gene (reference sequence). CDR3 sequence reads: CSARENSGSSGANVLTF. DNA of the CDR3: TGCAGTGCTAGAGAAAATAGCGGGAGCTCTGGGGCCAACGTCCTGACTTTC.

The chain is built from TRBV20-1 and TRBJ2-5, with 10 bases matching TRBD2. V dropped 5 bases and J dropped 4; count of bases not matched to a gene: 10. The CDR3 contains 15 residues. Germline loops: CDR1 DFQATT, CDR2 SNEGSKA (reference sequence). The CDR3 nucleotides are TGCAGTGCTTCGCGGGGGACTAGCGTGGGAGAGACCCAGTACTTC. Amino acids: CSASRGTSVGETQYF.

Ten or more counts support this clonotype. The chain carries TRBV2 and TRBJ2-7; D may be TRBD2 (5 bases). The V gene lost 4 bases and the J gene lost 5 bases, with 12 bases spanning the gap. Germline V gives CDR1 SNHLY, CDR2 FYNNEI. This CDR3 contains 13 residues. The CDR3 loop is CASSGTGVHEQYF. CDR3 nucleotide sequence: TGTGCCAGCAGTGGGACTGGGGTCCACGAGCAGTACTTC.

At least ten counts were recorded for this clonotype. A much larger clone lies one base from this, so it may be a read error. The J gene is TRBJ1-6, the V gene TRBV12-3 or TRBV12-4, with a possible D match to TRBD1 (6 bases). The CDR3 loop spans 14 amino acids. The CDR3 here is CASSFLGANSPPHF. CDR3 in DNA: TGTGCCAGCAGTTTCTTGGGGGCTAATTCACCCCCCCACTTT.

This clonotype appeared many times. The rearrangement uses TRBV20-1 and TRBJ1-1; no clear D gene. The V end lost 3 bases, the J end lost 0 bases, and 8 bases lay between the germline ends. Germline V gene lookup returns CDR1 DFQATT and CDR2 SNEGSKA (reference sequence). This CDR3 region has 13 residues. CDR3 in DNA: TGCAGTGCTAGTTCGGCCCTGAACACTGAAGCTTTCTTT. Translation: CSASSALNTEAFF.

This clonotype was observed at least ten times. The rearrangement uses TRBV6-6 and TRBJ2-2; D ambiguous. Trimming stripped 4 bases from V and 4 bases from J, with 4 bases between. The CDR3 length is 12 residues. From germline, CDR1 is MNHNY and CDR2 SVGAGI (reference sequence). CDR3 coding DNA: TGTGCCAGCAGTTCGGTCACCGGGGAGCTGTTTTTT. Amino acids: CASSSVTGELFF.

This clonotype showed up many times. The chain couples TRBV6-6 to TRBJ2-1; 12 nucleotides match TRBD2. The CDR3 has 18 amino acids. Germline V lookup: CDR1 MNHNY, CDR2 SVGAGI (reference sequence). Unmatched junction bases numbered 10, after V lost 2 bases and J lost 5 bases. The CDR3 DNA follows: TGTGCCAGCAGTTACGCGGGGGCTAGCGGGAGGGCCGACAATGAGCAGTTCTTC. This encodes CASSYAGASGRADNEQFF.

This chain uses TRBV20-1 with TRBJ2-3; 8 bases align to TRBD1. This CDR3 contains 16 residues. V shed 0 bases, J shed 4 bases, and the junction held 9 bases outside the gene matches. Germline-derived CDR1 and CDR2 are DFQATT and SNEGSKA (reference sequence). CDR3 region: CSARDLGQGYADTQYF. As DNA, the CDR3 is TGCAGTGCTAGAGATTTAGGACAGGGTTATGCAGATACGCAGTATTTT.

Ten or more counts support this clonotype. As DNA, the CDR3 is TGCGCCACTTCGTCAGGGACAGGCTCCTACGAGCAGTACTTC. This codes for CATSSGTGSYEQYF. The J gene is TRBJ2-7, the V gene TRBV5-1, with TRBD1 matching over 8 bases. CDR1 and CDR2 (germline): SGHRS, YFSETQ. With 9 bases clipped from V and 0 bases from J, the junction kept 8 bases outside the gene matches. The CDR3 has 14 residues.

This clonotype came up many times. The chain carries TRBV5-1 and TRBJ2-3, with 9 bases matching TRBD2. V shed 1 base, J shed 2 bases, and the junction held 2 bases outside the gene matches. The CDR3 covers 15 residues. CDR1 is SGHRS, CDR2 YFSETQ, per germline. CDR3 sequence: CASSLSSGDTDTQYF. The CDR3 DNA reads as TGCGCCAGCAGCTTGTCTAGCGGGGACACAGATACGCAGTATTTT.